The 7 T cell receptor beta chains in this list originate from one sample, sequenced in a study of cytomegalovirus exposure and HLA in healthy donors. PCR primers comprised 60 Vbeta and 13 Jbeta primers. Clones were sequenced by immunoSEQ multiplex PCR, and TCRdb holds only the in-frame ones, with some missing. The table shows about 77,000 clones, with 60% to 85% occurring only once. Sequenced: PBMCs. These TCRs come from a man aged 40-55 years in good health and CMV-seronegative.

The gene calls are TRBV30 and TRBJ2-5; D remains unclear. This CDR3 is built from 13 residues. The germline gives CDR1 GTSNPN, CDR2 SVGIG (reference sequence). Trimming left V 0 bases short and J 0 bases short, with 5 bases between. For the CDR3, the DNA is TGTGCCTGGAGTGTATTCAACCAAGAGACCCAGTACTTC. It is translated as CAWSVFNQETQYF.

The chain combines TRBV30 with TRBJ1-2, with 10 bases lining up with TRBD1. V lost 2 bases to trimming and J lost 0 bases; unmatched junction nucleotides: 3. CDR1 GTSNPN and CDR2 SVGIG come from the germline V gene (reference sequence). The CDR3 loop spans 15 amino acids. This chain's CDR3 is CAWSTGQGTNYGYTF. CDR3 bases: TGTGCCTGGAGTACGGGACAGGGGACTAACTATGGCTACACCTTC.

CDR3 loop: CASSPRGQHNEQFF. The CDR3 coding sequence is TGTGCCAGCTCACCACGGGGCCAGCACAATGAGCAGTTCTTC. V usage is TRBV18 and J usage is TRBJ2-1; D might be TRBD1 (5 bases). This CDR3 region has 14 residues. Trimming left V 1 base short and J 5 bases short, with 9 bases between. Germline V gives CDR1 KGHSH, CDR2 LQKENI.

The V gene is TRBV9, the J gene TRBJ1-2, with TRBD1 matching 8 bases. The CDR3 spans 15 residues. The germline gives CDR1 SGDLS, CDR2 YYNGEE. V dropped 2 bases and J dropped 4; count of bases not matched to a gene: 7. The CDR3 loop is CASSVGDRPVYGYTF. The CDR3 coding sequence is TGTGCCAGCAGCGTCGGGGACAGGCCCGTCTATGGCTACACCTTC.

The gene calls are TRBV11-2 and TRBJ2-7, with a tentative D call TRBD2 (6 bases). Germline V lookup: CDR1 SGHAT, CDR2 FQNNGV. V was cut by 0 bases and J by 3 bases, with 18 bases left in between. The CDR3 extends over 17 amino acids. This CDR3 is CASSLDSASVGIYEQYF. Written as DNA, the CDR3 is TGTGCCAGCAGCTTAGATAGTGCTAGCGTAGGCATCTACGAGCAGTACTTC.

The chain is built from TRBV5-1 and TRBJ2-3; 8 bases line up with TRBD1. The CDR3 contains 17 residues. Germline CDR1 and CDR2: SGHRS and YFSETQ. V dropped 4 bases and J dropped 0; count of bases not matched to a gene: 10. For the CDR3, the DNA is TGCGCCAGCAGCCCCACCGGGACAGGTTTAAGCACAGATACGCAGTATTTT. As protein: CASSPTGTGLSTDTQYF.

This clone has just a few counts. The rearrangement joins TRBV19 to TRBJ1-5; 8 bases are a match to TRBD1. The CDR3 has 15 amino acids. The J segment lost 6 bases and the V segment lost 6 bases, leaving 10 bases of the junction unmatched. Germline V gives CDR1 LNHDA, CDR2 SQIVND (reference sequence). CDR3 bases: TGTGCCAGTAGGGACGATGGACAGGGTGGTCAGCCCCAGCATTTT. Translating gives CASRDDGQGGQPQHF.